The rows below give T cell receptor beta chains drawn from one sample of a study of blood T cell repertoires in COVID-19. Clones were sequenced by immunoSEQ multiplex PCR, and TCRdb holds only the in-frame ones, with some missing. The sample shows approximately 200,000 clones, 80% to 85% of them seen only once. Specimen: PBMCs or T cells enriched from blood (not recorded which). The source of these receptors is a man aged 40-49 years who had recovered from COVID-19. The conserved cysteine and the conserved F or W are not part of the CDR3 here.

v_gene	j_gene	CDR3aa
TRBV27	TRBJ1-3	ASSLRRGGNTIY
TRBV19	TRBJ2-3	ASSEKQGGTDTQY
TRBV24-1	TRBJ1-1	ATSDARGNTEAF
TRBV20-1	TRBJ2-7	SGWGGYEQY
TRBV3-1/TRBV3-2	TRBJ2-1	ASSRDGGLGGNEQF
TRBV4-3	TRBJ1-4	ASSQHGTSTRANEKLF
TRBV12-3/TRBV12-4	TRBJ1-1	ASSDRGLTEAF
TRBV2	TRBJ2-1	ASSEARYAEQF
TRBV7-9	TRBJ1-2	ASSLGLDYT
TRBV7-2	TRBJ1-1	ASSLSQGPNTEAF
TRBV5-1	TRBJ1-2	ASSSAPRRDTLHYGYT
TRBV5-1	TRBJ1-4	ASSRNGLENEKLF
TRBV9	TRBJ2-5	ASSQSPGMETQY
TRBV11-2	TRBJ1-2	ASSLAFRTGVGYGYT
TRBV5-5	TRBJ1-5	ASSLQGDPNQPQH